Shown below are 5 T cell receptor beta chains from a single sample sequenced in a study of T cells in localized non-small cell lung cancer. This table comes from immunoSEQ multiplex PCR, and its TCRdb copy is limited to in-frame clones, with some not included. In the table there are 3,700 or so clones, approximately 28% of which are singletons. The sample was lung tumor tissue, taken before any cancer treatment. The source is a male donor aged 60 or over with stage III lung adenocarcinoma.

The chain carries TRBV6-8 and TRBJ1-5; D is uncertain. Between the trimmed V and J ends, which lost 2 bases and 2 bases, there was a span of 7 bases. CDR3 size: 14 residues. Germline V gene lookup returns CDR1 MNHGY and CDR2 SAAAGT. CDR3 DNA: TGTGCCAGCAGTTACGGCGGAGGCAATCAGCCCCAGCATTTT. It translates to CASSYGGGNQPQHF.

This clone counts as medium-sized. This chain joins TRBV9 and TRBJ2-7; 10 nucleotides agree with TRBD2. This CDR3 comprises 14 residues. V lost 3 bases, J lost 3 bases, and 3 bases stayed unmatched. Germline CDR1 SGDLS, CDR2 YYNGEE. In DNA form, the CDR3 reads TGTGCCAGCAGCGAATTAGCGGGGGGCTACGAGCAGTACTTC. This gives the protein CASSELAGGYEQYF. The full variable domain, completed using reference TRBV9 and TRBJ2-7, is DSGVTQTPKHLITATGQRVTLRCSPRSGDLSVYWYQQSLDQGLQFLIQYYNGEERAKGNILERFSAQQFPDLHSELNLSSLELGDSALYFCASSELAGGYEQYFGPGTRLTVT.

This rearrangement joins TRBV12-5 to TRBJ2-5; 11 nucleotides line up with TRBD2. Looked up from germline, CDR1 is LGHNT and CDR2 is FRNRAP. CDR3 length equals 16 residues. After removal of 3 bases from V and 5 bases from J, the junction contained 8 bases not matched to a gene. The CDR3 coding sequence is TGTGCTAGTGGTTTTAATCCTAGCGGGGGGCCGGAGACCCAGTACTTC. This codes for CASGFNPSGGPETQYF.

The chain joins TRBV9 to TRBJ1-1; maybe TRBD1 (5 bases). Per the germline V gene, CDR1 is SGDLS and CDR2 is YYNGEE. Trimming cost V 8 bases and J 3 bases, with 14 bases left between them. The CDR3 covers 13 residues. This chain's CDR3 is CARGRGAHTEAFF. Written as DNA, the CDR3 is TGTGCCAGGGGTCGAGGGGCGCACACTGAAGCTTTCTTT.

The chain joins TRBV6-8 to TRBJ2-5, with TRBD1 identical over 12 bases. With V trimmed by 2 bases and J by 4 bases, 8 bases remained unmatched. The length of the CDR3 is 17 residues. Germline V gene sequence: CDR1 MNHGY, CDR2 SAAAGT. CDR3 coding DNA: TGTGCCAGCAGTTACCCCTCAGGGACAGGGGGCGGAGAGACCCAGTACTTC. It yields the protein CASSYPSGTGGGETQYF.